This TCR beta chain was retrieved from a study of shared clonotypes between healthy human individuals. Study-wide findings and caveats: Generally, naive subsets (rather than memory subsets) showed larger estimated richness.

Points on this clone: Its antigen remains unknown.

A CD45RA-negative memory subset and a CD45RA+ naive subset were separated from the CD4+ cells. Germline CDR1 is MNHNY and CDR2 is SVGAGI (reference sequence). CDR3 size: 15 residues. V lost 5 bases, J lost 2 bases, and 15 bases lay in between. Profiling relied on immunoSEQ multiplex PCR, and the TCRdb table lists in-frame clones only, not all of them. The sample consists of about 1.1 million clones, around 82% of them appearing once. The sequenced material came from memory CD4+ T cells from PBMCs. Subset of the sample: CD45RA-negative fraction. The chain has TRBV6-6 and TRBJ1-2, with a weak D call TRBD1 (5 bases). The clonotype was recovered from a man between 18 and 29 years old in good health. Some clones in this sample may be carry-over from other donors' samples. CDR3 bases: TGTGCCAGCAGTGGACGCGAGGGACTCAACTATGGCTACACCTTC. Its translation: CASSGREGLNYGYTF.